This T cell receptor beta chain was obtained from a study of early stage breast cancer tumors. Across the whole study: ER+/PR+/HER2- status applied to about 70% of the 16 invasive breast tumors.

The CDR3 runs to 16 residues. CDR1 and CDR2 from the germline V gene are LGHNA and YNFKEQ. After removal of 2 bases from V and 4 bases from J, the junction contained 5 bases not matched to a gene. The assay was immunoSEQ multiplex PCR, and TCRdb's table has in-frame clones only and misses some. This sample has 7,000 or so clones, with around 69% found just once. This clone has only a few counts. This receptor was obtained from a person in their fifties with breast cancer. V and J are TRBV4-2 and TRBJ2-1, with 10 bases that match TRBD2. Input material: normal breast tissue next to the tumor. Here the CDR3 DNA reads TGTGCCAGCAGCCAACCTGGACTAGCGGAATACAATGAGCAGTTCTTC. Protein: CASSQPGLAEYNEQFF.